The 31 T cell receptor beta chains reported below all come from one sample, sequenced in a study of blood T cell repertoires in COVID-19. Clones were sequenced by immunoSEQ multiplex PCR, and TCRdb holds only the in-frame ones, with some missing. The table has approximately 480,000 clones, nearly 90% seen once. The sequenced material came from peripheral blood. Every receptor here comes from a man between 18 and 35 years old with COVID-19, enrolled during active disease.

The rearrangement uses TRBV19 and TRBJ2-3; 7 bases line up with TRBD2. J gave up 0 bases and V 7 bases, and 7 bases lay outside the gene matches. Germline V gene lookup returns CDR1 LNHDA and CDR2 SQIVND (reference sequence). The CDR3 covers 15 residues. CDR3 residues: CASTDGGSSTDTQYF. The CDR3 nucleotides are TGTGCCAGTACAGACGGGGGGTCTAGCACAGATACGCAGTATTTT.

This chain uses TRBV4-1 with TRBJ2-7; 9 bases are a match to TRBD2. Per the germline V gene, CDR1 is MGHRA and CDR2 is YSYEKL. Losses at the gene ends were 4 bases for V and 3 bases for J; bases not matched to a gene: 7. The CDR3 consists of 15 residues. CDR3 residues: CASSPGMTSGYEQYF. Here the CDR3 DNA reads TGCGCCAGCAGCCCGGGTATGACTAGCGGCTACGAGCAGTACTTC.

The CDR3 bases are TGTGCCAGTCGGGACAATACAGGGGACAATCAGCCCCAGCATTTT. Amino acids: CASRDNTGDNQPQHF. The gene calls are TRBV19 and TRBJ1-5; 7 bases match TRBD1. This CDR3 region has 15 residues. With V trimmed by 8 bases and J by 3 bases, 10 bases remained unmatched. From germline, CDR1 is LNHDA and CDR2 SQIVND (reference sequence).

The chain joins TRBV4-1 to TRBJ2-1, with 9 nucleotides matching TRBD1. CDR3 length equals 18 residues. Per the germline V gene, CDR1 is MGHRA and CDR2 is YSYEKL. V dropped 0 bases and J dropped 8; count of bases not matched to a gene: 14. The CDR3 DNA follows: TGCGCCAGCAGCCAAGATGGGACAGGGAGGTATTCGTCCGATGAGCAGTTCTTC. It yields the protein CASSQDGTGRYSSDEQFF.

This clone came up once. CDR3 DNA: TGTGCCAGCTCACCTGCGTTACGGGGTGAAAAACTGTTTTTT. Its protein is CASSPALRGEKLFF. The genes are TRBV18 and TRBJ1-4, with D unclear. Germline V CDR1 and CDR2: KGHSH, LQKENI. The CDR3 runs to 14 residues. V was clipped by 3 bases and J by 7 bases, with 12 bases between them.

CDR3 loop: CASSPRGGGGNTIYF. The DNA of the CDR3 is TGTGCCAGCAGCCCCCGGGGCGGGGGTGGAAACACCATATATTTT. This chain uses TRBV3-1 (or the pseudogene TRBV3-2) with TRBJ1-3; D perhaps matches TRBD1 (5 bases). The CDR3 is 15 residues long. The ends were cut back, 4 bases at V and 3 bases at J, with 13 bases in the middle. CDR1 and CDR2 from the germline V gene are LGHDT and YNNKEL (reference sequence).

The chain joins TRBV2 to TRBJ2-2; 7 bases line up with TRBD1. The V gene's germline CDR1 is SNHLY and CDR2 FYNNEI. The CDR3 extends over 16 amino acids. With V trimmed by 5 bases and J by 0 bases, 6 bases remained unmatched. CDR3: CASSSTGTANTGELFF. The CDR3 DNA reads as TGTGCCAGCAGTTCTACCGGGACAGCGAACACCGGGGAGCTGTTTTTT.

This clone was detected once. J is TRBJ1-1 and V is TRBV30; no clear D. The V and J ends lost 2 bases and 11 bases respectively, with 12 bases between them. CDR3 length equals 11 residues. The germline CDR1 and CDR2 sequences are GTSNPN and SVGIG (reference sequence). CDR3 bases: TGTGCCTGGAGTCCCCAGCGAGCGGCTTTCTTT. Encoded protein: CAWSPQRAAFF.

The chain combines TRBV5-1 with TRBJ1-2; D not resolved. Deletions cut 4 bases from V and 8 bases from J, with 18 bases between. The CDR3 sequence is 14 residues long. Per germline, CDR1 SGHRS and CDR2 YFSETQ. Written as DNA, the CDR3 is TGCGCCAGCAGCCCCGGTAGCTCTCCGGCCGGCTACACCTTC. It encodes CASSPGSSPAGYTF.

The CDR3 nucleotides read TGTGCCAGCAGCCCGCGTGAGGTGACTGAAGCTTTCTTT. This translates into CASSPREVTEAFF. The chain combines TRBV12-3 or TRBV12-4 with TRBJ1-1; D uncertain. CDR3 length: 13 residues. Trimming pared 6 bases from V and 5 bases from J, leaving 13 bases between.

J is TRBJ1-5 and V is TRBV19; 7 bases match TRBD1. V was clipped by 2 bases and J by 2 bases; unmatched bases: 9. Germline V CDR1 and CDR2: LNHDA, SQIVND (reference sequence). The CDR3 has 17 amino acids. CDR3 protein: CASSIQEFGQGNQPQHF. The DNA of the CDR3 is TGTGCCAGTAGTATACAGGAGTTCGGACAGGGCAATCAGCCCCAGCATTTT.

The CDR3 bases are TGTGCCAGCTCACTTAGCGGTTCCTACAATGAGCAGTTCTTC. Amino acids: CASSLSGSYNEQFF. The chain couples TRBV18 to TRBJ2-1; tentatively, D is TRBD2 (6 bases). Looked up from germline, CDR1 is KGHSH and CDR2 is LQKENI. Trimming stripped 4 bases from V and 1 base from J, with 8 bases between. The CDR3 spans 14 residues. Full variable domain (missing parts from reference TRBV18 and TRBJ2-1): NAGVMQNPRHLVRRRGQEARLRCSPMKGHSHVYWYRQLPEEGLKFMVYLQKENIIDESGMPKERFSAEFPKEGPSILRIQQVVRGDSAAYFCASSLSGSYNEQFFGPGTRLTVL.

The rearrangement uses TRBV24-1 and TRBJ2-1; 9 bases fit TRBD2. This CDR3 has 15 amino acids. The germline V gene encodes CDR1 KGHDR and CDR2 SFDVKD. The junction had 3 bases not matched to a gene; V was cut back by 4 bases and J by 3 bases. CDR3 sequence: CATSEASGDYNEQFF. The DNA of the CDR3 is TGTGCCACCAGTGAGGCTAGCGGGGACTACAATGAGCAGTTCTTC.

J is TRBJ2-6 and V is TRBV6-5, with D tentatively TRBD2 (5 bases). CDR1 and CDR2 (germline): MNHEY, SVGAGI. V dropped 0 bases and J dropped 4 bases, with 10 bases sitting between them. This CDR3 spans 16 amino acids. The CDR3 reads CASSYSAGVGANVLTF. CDR3 sequence (DNA): TGTGCCAGCAGTTACTCAGCCGGGGTCGGGGCCAACGTCCTGACTTTC.

The rearrangement joins TRBV7-2 to TRBJ2-7; the D gene is possibly TRBD2 (5 bases). CDR3 size: 14 residues. Germline CDR1 and CDR2: SGHTA and FQGNSA. Trimming left V 2 bases short and J 4 bases short, with 12 bases between. The CDR3 sequence: CASSLSTGWYEQYF. CDR3 DNA: TGTGCCAGCAGCTTAAGCACGGGGTGGTACGAGCAGTACTTC.

In this sample, this clone turned up once. The V and J genes are TRBV7-9 and TRBJ2-3; no reliable D call. CDR1 and CDR2 (germline): SEHNR, FQNEAQ (reference sequence). Trimming stripped 1 base from V and 4 bases from J, with 9 bases between. The CDR3 spans 14 residues. CDR3 amino acids: CASSLGFGPDTQYF. The CDR3 DNA is TGTGCCAGCAGCTTAGGGTTTGGCCCAGATACGCAGTATTTT.

The gene calls are TRBV11-2 and TRBJ1-3; maybe TRBD1 (6 bases). CDR3 size: 17 residues. Germline V lookup: CDR1 SGHAT, CDR2 FQNNGV. The V end lost 5 bases, the J end lost 1 base, and 18 bases lay between the germline ends. CDR3 protein: CASSRRKTGSSGNTIYF. The CDR3 DNA follows: TGTGCCAGCAGCCGCCGGAAGACAGGTTCTTCTGGAAACACCATATATTTT. The full variable domain, completed using reference TRBV11-2 and TRBJ1-3, is EAGVAQSPRYKIIEKRQSVAFWCNPISGHATLYWYQQILGQGPKLLIQFQNNGVVDDSQLPKDRFSAERLKGVDSTLKIQPAKLEDSAVYLCASSRRKTGSSGNTIYFGEGSWLTVV.

This sequence joins TRBV7-9 and TRBJ2-1, with 16 bases matching TRBD2. Germline V gene lookup returns CDR1 SEHNR and CDR2 FQNEAQ (reference sequence). This CDR3 has 15 amino acids. Trimming at V came to 8 bases and at J to 7 bases, leaving 5 bases not matched to a gene. CDR3 protein: CASSGGLAGGNEQFF. In DNA form, the CDR3 reads TGTGCCAGCTCCGGGGGACTAGCGGGAGGGAATGAGCAGTTCTTC. Together with reference TRBV7-9 and TRBJ2-1, the CDR3 gives the full variable domain: DTGVSQNPRHKITKRGQNVTFRCDPISEHNRLYWYRQTLGQGPEFLTYFQNEAQLEKSRLLSDRFSAERPKGSFSTLEIQRTEQGDSAMYLCASSGGLAGGNEQFFGPGTRLTVL.

The V gene is TRBV18, the J gene TRBJ2-1, with 8 bases aligning to TRBD2. Germline V gene sequence: CDR1 KGHSH, CDR2 LQKENI. V shed 3 bases, J shed 8 bases, and the junction held 9 bases outside the gene matches. The CDR3 is 15 amino acids. The CDR3 DNA is TGTGCCAGCTCACCGCGGGAGGCTGGAAAGTATGAGCAGTTCTTC. It encodes CASSPREAGKYEQFF.

The CDR3 is CASSQFSAGEFDEQFF. The CDR3 nucleotides are TGTGCCAGCAGCCAATTCTCCGCGGGAGAGTTTGATGAGCAGTTCTTC. The chain uses TRBV3-1 (or the pseudogene TRBV3-2) and TRBJ2-1; TRBD2 aligns across 7 bases. The germline V gene encodes CDR1 LGHDT and CDR2 YNNKEL (reference sequence). The CDR3 totals 16 residues. Trimming took 2 bases from V and 8 from J; bases not matched to a gene: 12.

V usage is TRBV5-1 and J usage is TRBJ2-5; possible D gene TRBD2, 5 bases. The CDR3 is 14 amino acids. V lost 2 bases, J lost 0 bases, and 8 bases lay in between. The germline CDR1 and CDR2 sequences are SGHRS and YFSETQ. Written as DNA, the CDR3 is TGCGCCAGCAGCTTCATCGGGGACCAAGAGACCCAGTACTTC. This encodes CASSFIGDQETQYF.

In regard to this clone: In the same sample, other DNA sequences code for this CDR3. The V call is TRBV19, the J call TRBJ2-3; D is perhaps TRBD1 (6 bases). The CDR3 covers 15 residues. The germline gives CDR1 LNHDA, CDR2 SQIVND (reference sequence). Between the trimmed V and J ends, which lost 7 bases and 0 bases, there was a span of 14 bases. For the CDR3, the DNA is TGTGCCAGTACTGACAGGCCTACTAGCACAGATACGCAGTATTTT. Translation: CASTDRPTSTDTQYF.

The J gene is TRBJ2-7, the V gene TRBV10-1, with D maybe TRBD2 (5 bases). The CDR3 totals 16 residues. In germline, CDR1 is WNHNN, CDR2 SYGVQD (reference sequence). V lost 8 bases, J lost 3 bases, and 23 bases lay in between. This CDR3 reads CASPGGVSDISYEQYF. The CDR3 nucleotides read TGCGCCAGCCCCGGAGGTGTTTCGGATATTAGCTACGAGCAGTACTTC.

The chain couples TRBV19 to TRBJ1-1, with D perhaps matching TRBD1 (5 bases). Trimming left V 5 bases short and J 3 bases short, with 16 bases between. Germline-derived CDR1 and CDR2 are LNHDA and SQIVND (reference sequence). There are 15 residues in the CDR3. This chain's CDR3 is CASSLQGVPDTEAFF. CDR3 nucleotides: TGTGCCAGTAGTTTACAAGGGGTTCCGGACACTGAAGCTTTCTTT.

The chain carries TRBV6-5 and TRBJ2-2; no reliable D call. The CDR3 is made up of 14 amino acids. Germline assignment: CDR1 MNHEY and CDR2 SVGAGI. V was cut by 4 bases and J by 5 bases, with 11 bases left in between. The CDR3 DNA sequence: TGTGCCAGCAGTTTTGTTTACCGGACCGGGGAGCTGTTTTTT. Amino acids: CASSFVYRTGELFF.

The chain has TRBV18 and TRBJ2-1, with TRBD1 identical over 8 bases. After removal of 0 bases from V and 0 bases from J, the junction contained 1 base not matched to a gene. This CDR3 has 16 residues. Germline assignment: CDR1 KGHSH and CDR2 LQKENI. The CDR3 DNA sequence: TGTGCCAGCTCACCACCCGGACAGGGCTCCTACAATGAGCAGTTCTTC. Translation gives CASSPPGQGSYNEQFF.

The chain uses TRBV18 and TRBJ1-6, with 7 bases aligning to TRBD1. Germline lookup yields CDR1 KGHSH and CDR2 LQKENI. After removal of 4 bases from V and 5 bases from J, the junction contained 5 bases not matched to a gene. The CDR3 extends over 15 amino acids. In nucleotides, the CDR3 is TGTGCCAGCTCACTCCAGACAGGGAATAATTCACCCCTCCACTTT. Protein product: CASSLQTGNNSPLHF.

In this sample, this clone turned up once. V and J are TRBV19 and TRBJ2-7; TRBD2 is a possible D gene (7 bases). The CDR3 extends over 14 amino acids. The V and J ends lost 4 bases and 7 bases respectively, with 17 bases between them. Germline CDR1 reads LNHDA; CDR2 reads SQIVND (reference sequence). For the CDR3, the DNA is TGTGCCAGTAGTACACTATCCGGGGGGACAGAGCAGTACTTC. Its translation is CASSTLSGGTEQYF.

This clone was recorded once. The rearrangement links TRBV20-1 to TRBJ2-1; D is ambiguous. The CDR3 has 14 residues. Germline V lookup: CDR1 DFQATT, CDR2 SNEGSKA (reference sequence). V lost 3 bases and J 6 bases, leaving 15 bases between the germline ends. CDR3 sequence (DNA): TGCAGTGCTAGTTCCCCGAGCAGAGGCAATGAGCAGTTCTTC. Amino acids: CSASSPSRGNEQFF.

The table lists this clone with a few counts. The CDR3 bases are TGTGCCAGCAGCCAAGGATTAGGGGGTCGTGGTTCACCCCTCCACTTT. Its protein is CASSQGLGGRGSPLHF. The genes are TRBV3-1 (or the pseudogene TRBV3-2) and TRBJ1-6; the D gene is possibly TRBD1 (6 bases). V lost 1 base to trimming and J lost 9 bases, with 16 bases between them. The CDR3 contains 16 residues. The germline V gene encodes CDR1 LGHDT and CDR2 YNNKEL (reference sequence).

This clone occurred once. V usage is TRBV7-2 and J usage is TRBJ2-2, with D tentatively TRBD2 (5 bases). Germline V lookup: CDR1 SGHTA, CDR2 FQGNSA. The CDR3 extends over 14 amino acids. V shed 2 bases and J shed 5 bases, with 9 bases lying between them. The chain's CDR3 is CASSLSPGTGELFF. CDR3 DNA: TGTGCCAGCAGCTTATCCCCGGGGACCGGGGAGCTGTTTTTT.